This record looks at one T cell receptor (beta chain) sequence and its context. The data belong to a study of glioma-infiltrating T cells after dendritic cell vaccination. Study overall: Samples are from glioblastoma patients in Phase I and II dendritic cell vaccine trials.

Time point given: after dendritic cell vaccination, including at tumor progression/relapse. Deletions cut 5 bases from V and 9 bases from J, with 19 bases between. The CDR3 loop spans 14 amino acids. From germline, CDR1 is MDHEN and CDR2 SYDVKM. Input was 2 to 2.5 ug genomic DNA, or all available if less. Primers: 60 V beta forward and 13 J beta reverse. Data came from immunoSEQ multiplex PCR; TCRdb stores just in-frame clones and leaves some out. Seen here are 90,000 or so clones, 75% to 85% observed once, and the top ten hold 2% to 2.5%. This receptor was taken from a human donor with glioblastoma. The sequencing used blood, collected after dendritic cell vaccination. V is TRBV28 and J is TRBJ1-2; D gene uncertain. Here the CDR3 reads CASSLPDRGRSYTF. CDR3 nucleotide sequence: TGTGCCAGCAGTCTTCCCGATCGCGGGAGAAGCTACACCTTC.